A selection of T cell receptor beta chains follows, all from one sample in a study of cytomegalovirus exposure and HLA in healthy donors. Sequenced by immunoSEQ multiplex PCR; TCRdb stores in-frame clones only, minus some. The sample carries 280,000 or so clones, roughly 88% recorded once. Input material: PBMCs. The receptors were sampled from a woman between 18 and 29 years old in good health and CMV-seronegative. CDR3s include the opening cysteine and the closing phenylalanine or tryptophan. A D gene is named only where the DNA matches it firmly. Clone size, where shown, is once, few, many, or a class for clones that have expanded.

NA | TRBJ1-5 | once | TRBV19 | CASSSPGRADGQPQHF | TGTGCCAGTAGTTCCCCCGGGAGGGCTGACGGTCAGCCCCAGCATTTT
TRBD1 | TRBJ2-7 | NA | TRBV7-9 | CASSLQGVSYEQYF | TGTGCCAGCAGCTTACAGGGGGTTTCTTACGAGCAGTACTTC
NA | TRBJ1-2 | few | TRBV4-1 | CASSLPDKIYGYTF | TGCGCCAGCAGCCTCCCGGACAAGATCTATGGCTACACCTTC
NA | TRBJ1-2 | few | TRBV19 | CASKRMQARRYGYTF | TGTGCCAGTAAAAGGATGCAGGCAAGGCGCTATGGCTACACCTTC
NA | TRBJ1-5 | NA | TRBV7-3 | CASSPSGTGVSNQPQHF | TGTGCCAGCAGTCCCTCAGGGACGGGGGTAAGCAATCAGCCCCAGCATTTT
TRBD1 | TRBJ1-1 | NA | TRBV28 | CASRLPGQGTTEAFF | TGTGCCAGCCGACTTCCGGGACAGGGGACCACTGAAGCTTTCTTT
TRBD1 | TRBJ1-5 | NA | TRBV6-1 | CASRRPGQPNQPQHF | TGTGCCAGCAGACGACCGGGACAGCCTAATCAGCCCCAGCATTTT
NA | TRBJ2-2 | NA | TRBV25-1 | CASSETGYTGELFF | TGTGCCAGCAGTGAAACGGGGTACACCGGGGAGCTGTTTTTT
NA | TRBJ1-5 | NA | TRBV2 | CASSGGVGGNQPQHF | TGTGCCAGCAGCGGGGGGGTGGGTGGCAATCAGCCCCAGCATTTT
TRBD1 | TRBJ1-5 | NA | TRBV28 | CASSSPSRPGQISNQPQHF | TGTGCCAGCAGTTCCCCTTCTCGACCGGGACAGATTAGCAATCAGCCCCAGCATTTT
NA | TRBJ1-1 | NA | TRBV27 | CASSLYGGTEAFF | TGTGCCAGCAGTTTATATGGCGGCACTGAAGCTTTCTTT